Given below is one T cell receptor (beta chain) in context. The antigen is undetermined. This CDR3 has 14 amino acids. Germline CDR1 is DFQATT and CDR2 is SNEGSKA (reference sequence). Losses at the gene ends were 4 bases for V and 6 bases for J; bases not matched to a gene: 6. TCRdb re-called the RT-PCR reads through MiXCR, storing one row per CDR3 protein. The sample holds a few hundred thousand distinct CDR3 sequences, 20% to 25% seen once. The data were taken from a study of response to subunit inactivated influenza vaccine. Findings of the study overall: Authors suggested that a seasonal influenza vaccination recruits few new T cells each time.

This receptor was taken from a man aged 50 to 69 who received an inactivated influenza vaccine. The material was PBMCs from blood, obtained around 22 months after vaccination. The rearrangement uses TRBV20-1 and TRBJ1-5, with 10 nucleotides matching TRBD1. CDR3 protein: CSATWTGGAQPQHF. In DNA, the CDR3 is TGCAGTGCTACCTGGACAGGGGGTGCTCAGCCCCAGCATTTT.